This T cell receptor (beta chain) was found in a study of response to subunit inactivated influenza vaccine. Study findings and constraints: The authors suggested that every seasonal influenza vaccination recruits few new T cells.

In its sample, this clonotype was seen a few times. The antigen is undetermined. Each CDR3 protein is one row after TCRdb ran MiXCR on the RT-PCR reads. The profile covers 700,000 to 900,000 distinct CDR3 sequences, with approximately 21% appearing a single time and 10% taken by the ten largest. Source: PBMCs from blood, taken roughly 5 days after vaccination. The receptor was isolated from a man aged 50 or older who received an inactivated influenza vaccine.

The CDR3 sequence: CASSATGAPKEKLFF. The CDR3 DNA reads TGTGCCAGCAGTGCCACAGGGGCGCCGAAGGAAAAACTGTTTTTT. The chain recombines TRBV7-8 with TRBJ1-4; TRBD1 matches at 7 bases. Germline values: CDR1 SGHVS, CDR2 FQNEAQ. This CDR3 is built from 15 residues. Trimming at V came to 6 bases and at J to 8 bases, leaving 12 bases not matched to a gene.